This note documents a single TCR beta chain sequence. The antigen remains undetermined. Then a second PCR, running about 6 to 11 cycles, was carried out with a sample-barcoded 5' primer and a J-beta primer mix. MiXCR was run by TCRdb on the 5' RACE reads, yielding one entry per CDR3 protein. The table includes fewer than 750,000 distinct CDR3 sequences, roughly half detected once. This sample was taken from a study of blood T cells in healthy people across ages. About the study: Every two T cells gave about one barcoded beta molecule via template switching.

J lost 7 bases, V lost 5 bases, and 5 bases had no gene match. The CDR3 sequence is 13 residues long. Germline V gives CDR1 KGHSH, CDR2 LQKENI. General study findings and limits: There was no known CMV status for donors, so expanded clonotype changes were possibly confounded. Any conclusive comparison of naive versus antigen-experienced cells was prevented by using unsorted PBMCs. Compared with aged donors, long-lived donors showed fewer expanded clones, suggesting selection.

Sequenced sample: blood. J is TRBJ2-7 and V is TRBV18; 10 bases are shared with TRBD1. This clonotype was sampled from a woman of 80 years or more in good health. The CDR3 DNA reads TGTGCCAGCTCAAGGGACAGGGGTGCGGAGCAGTACTTC. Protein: CASSRDRGAEQYF. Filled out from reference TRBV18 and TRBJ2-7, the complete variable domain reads NAGVMQNPRHLVRRRGQEARLRCSPMKGHSHVYWYRQLPEEGLKFMVYLQKENIIDESGMPKERFSAEFPKEGPSILRIQQVVRGDSAAYFCASSRDRGAEQYFGPGTRLTVT.